Presented here are 10 T cell receptor beta chains from one specimen sequenced in a study of vaccination and CD4 T cells after COVID-19. Treatment given: roughly nine-day PBMC culture with coronavirus spike peptide pools or control peptides (ViraFEST assay). The Oncomine TCR Beta short-read assay sequenced DNA from cultured CD4+ T cells. TCRdb re-called the PCR reads through MiXCR, storing one row per CDR3 protein. The data show approximately 15,000 distinct CDR3 sequences, 40% to 65% seen once. No antigen has been identified for these receptors. Sequenced: CD4+ T cells from blood, cultured in vitro. These receptors all come from a human donor who had recovered from COVID-19.

V and J are TRBV20-1 and TRBJ2-3; 15 nucleotides match TRBD2. Germline V gene lookup returns CDR1 DFQATT and CDR2 SNEGSKA (reference sequence). Trimming cost V 6 bases and J 7 bases; bases outside gene matches: 17. The length of the CDR3 is 18 residues. CDR3 protein: CSAPGLAGGFGVGNTQYF. As DNA, the CDR3 is TGCAGTGCCCCGGGACTAGCGGGAGGTTTCGGGGTCGGGAATACGCAGTATTTT.

This chain uses TRBV19 with TRBJ1-5, with TRBD1 matching 10 bases. This CDR3 region has 16 residues. The junction had 14 bases not matched to a gene; V was cut back by 5 bases and J by 10 bases. CDR1 and CDR2 (germline): LNHDA, SQIVND (reference sequence). The CDR3 region is CASSVGQGDAGGPQHF. The CDR3 region has the DNA TGTGCCAGTAGTGTAGGACAGGGGGATGCAGGGGGCCCCCAGCATTTT.

The V gene is TRBV9, the J gene TRBJ2-1, with D maybe TRBD1 (7 bases). Germline values: CDR1 SGDLS, CDR2 YYNGEE. The CDR3 covers 16 residues. Trimming removed 3 bases from V and 4 bases from J, with 17 bases in between. The CDR3 DNA reads as TGTGCCAGCAGCGAACTGGAGGGACAGAAATACAATGAGCAGTTCTTC. This translates into CASSELEGQKYNEQFF. The full variable domain, in which reference TRBV9 and TRBJ2-1 provide the parts outside the CDR3, is DSGVTQTPKHLITATGQRVTLRCSPRSGDLSVYWYQQSLDQGLQFLIQYYNGEERAKGNILERFSAQQFPDLHSELNLSSLELGDSALYFCASSELEGQKYNEQFFGPGTRLTVL.

The gene calls are TRBV4-1 and TRBJ2-1; TRBD1 matches 10 bases. The length of the CDR3 is 17 residues. Germline CDR1 is MGHRA and CDR2 is YSYEKL. The trim removed 4 bases at V and 5 bases at J, leaving 11 bases unmatched. The CDR3 sequence is CASSLFAGQGVNNEQFF. In DNA, the CDR3 is TGCGCCAGCAGCCTTTTTGCCGGACAGGGGGTGAACAATGAGCAGTTCTTC.

The chain joins TRBV2 to TRBJ2-3; TRBD1 matches 12 bases. The ends lost 6 bases at V and 7 bases at J; junction bases unmatched: 11. CDR1 and CDR2 from the germline V gene are SNHLY and FYNNEI. This CDR3 has 16 residues. The CDR3 sequence: CASSERGTGGVNTQYF. In nucleotides, the CDR3 is TGTGCCAGCAGCGAAAGGGGGACAGGGGGCGTGAATACGCAGTATTTT. The full variable domain, with the rest looked up from reference TRBV2 and TRBJ2-3, is EPEVTQTPSHQVTQMGQEVILRCVPISNHLYFYWYRQILGQKVEFLVSFYNNEISEKSEIFDDQFSVERPDGSNFTLKIRSTKLEDSAMYFCASSERGTGGVNTQYFGPGTRLTVL.

This clonotype has a handful of counts. V usage is TRBV7-6 and J usage is TRBJ2-5; D call uncertain. The CDR3 is 12 residues long. Trimming cost V 3 bases and J 3 bases, with 5 bases left between them. Germline assignment: CDR1 SGHVS and CDR2 FNYEAQ. The CDR3 nucleotides are TGTGCCAGCAGCTTCAACAAAGAGACCCAGTACTTC. The encoded protein is CASSFNKETQYF.

V gene TRBV20-1 combines with J gene TRBJ2-5; 8 positions agree with TRBD2. This CDR3 is 13 amino acids long. In germline, CDR1 is DFQATT, CDR2 SNEGSKA (reference sequence). Trimming cost V 2 bases and J 5 bases; bases outside gene matches: 4. The DNA for the CDR3 is TGCAGTGCTAGATTGGGACTAGAGGAGACCCAGTACTTC. Amino acids: CSARLGLEETQYF.

V gene TRBV7-9 combines with J gene TRBJ2-7; D could derive from TRBD1 or TRBD2 (6 bases each). The V end was cut by 5 bases, the J end by 2 bases, with 13 bases between. The germline V gene has CDR1 SEHNR and CDR2 FQNEAQ (reference sequence). The CDR3 sequence is 14 residues long. The CDR3 loop reads CASSPRGDPYEQYF. CDR3 DNA: TGTGCCAGCAGCCCAAGGGGGGACCCCTACGAGCAGTACTTC.

About this clonotype: One junction end disagrees with the germline gene, perhaps due to a read error. This rearrangement joins TRBV7-7 to TRBJ2-5; possible D gene TRBD1, 5 bases. The V gene's germline CDR1 is SSHAT and CDR2 FNYEAQ (reference sequence). This CDR3 has 14 amino acids. Here the CDR3 reads CASSPGSGIETQYF. Written as DNA, the CDR3 is TGTGCTAGCAGCCCTGGGTCAGGGATCGAGACCCAGTACTTC.

This clonotype was picked up a small number of times. This chain uses TRBV7-3 with TRBJ2-5, with D possibly matching TRBD2 (6 bases). V lost 4 bases and J lost 2, with 8 bases in between. The CDR3 sequence is 13 residues long. Germline V CDR1 and CDR2: SGHTA, FQGTGA. The CDR3 here is CASSSGTQETQYF. The CDR3 DNA sequence: TGTGCCAGCAGCTCCGGGACTCAAGAGACCCAGTACTTC.